The T cell receptor (beta chain) under discussion was sequenced for a study of blood T cell repertoires in COVID-19. Per the original methods: From reference gene primer amplification, estimates of nucleated cell counts were derived. Profiled with immunoSEQ multiplex PCR; TCRdb holds only in-frame clones, not every one. V and J calls and clone size are as listed in that table; D and trimming were resolved from the DNA. The data contain 250,000 or so clones, just under 90% of them seen just once; the ten biggest clones take up less than 3.5%. The ends were cut back, 1 base at V and 0 bases at J, with 5 bases in the middle. The CDR3 length is 15 residues. Germline values: CDR1 SGDLS, CDR2 YYNGEE.

The material sequenced was peripheral blood. This sequence originates from a man between 25 and 39 years old with COVID-19, enrolled during active disease. This chain links TRBV9 with TRBJ2-6; unclear D gene. CDR3 in amino acids: CASSVLGSGANVLTF. The CDR3 DNA reads as TGTGCCAGCAGCGTACTAGGCTCTGGGGCCAACGTCCTGACTTTC.